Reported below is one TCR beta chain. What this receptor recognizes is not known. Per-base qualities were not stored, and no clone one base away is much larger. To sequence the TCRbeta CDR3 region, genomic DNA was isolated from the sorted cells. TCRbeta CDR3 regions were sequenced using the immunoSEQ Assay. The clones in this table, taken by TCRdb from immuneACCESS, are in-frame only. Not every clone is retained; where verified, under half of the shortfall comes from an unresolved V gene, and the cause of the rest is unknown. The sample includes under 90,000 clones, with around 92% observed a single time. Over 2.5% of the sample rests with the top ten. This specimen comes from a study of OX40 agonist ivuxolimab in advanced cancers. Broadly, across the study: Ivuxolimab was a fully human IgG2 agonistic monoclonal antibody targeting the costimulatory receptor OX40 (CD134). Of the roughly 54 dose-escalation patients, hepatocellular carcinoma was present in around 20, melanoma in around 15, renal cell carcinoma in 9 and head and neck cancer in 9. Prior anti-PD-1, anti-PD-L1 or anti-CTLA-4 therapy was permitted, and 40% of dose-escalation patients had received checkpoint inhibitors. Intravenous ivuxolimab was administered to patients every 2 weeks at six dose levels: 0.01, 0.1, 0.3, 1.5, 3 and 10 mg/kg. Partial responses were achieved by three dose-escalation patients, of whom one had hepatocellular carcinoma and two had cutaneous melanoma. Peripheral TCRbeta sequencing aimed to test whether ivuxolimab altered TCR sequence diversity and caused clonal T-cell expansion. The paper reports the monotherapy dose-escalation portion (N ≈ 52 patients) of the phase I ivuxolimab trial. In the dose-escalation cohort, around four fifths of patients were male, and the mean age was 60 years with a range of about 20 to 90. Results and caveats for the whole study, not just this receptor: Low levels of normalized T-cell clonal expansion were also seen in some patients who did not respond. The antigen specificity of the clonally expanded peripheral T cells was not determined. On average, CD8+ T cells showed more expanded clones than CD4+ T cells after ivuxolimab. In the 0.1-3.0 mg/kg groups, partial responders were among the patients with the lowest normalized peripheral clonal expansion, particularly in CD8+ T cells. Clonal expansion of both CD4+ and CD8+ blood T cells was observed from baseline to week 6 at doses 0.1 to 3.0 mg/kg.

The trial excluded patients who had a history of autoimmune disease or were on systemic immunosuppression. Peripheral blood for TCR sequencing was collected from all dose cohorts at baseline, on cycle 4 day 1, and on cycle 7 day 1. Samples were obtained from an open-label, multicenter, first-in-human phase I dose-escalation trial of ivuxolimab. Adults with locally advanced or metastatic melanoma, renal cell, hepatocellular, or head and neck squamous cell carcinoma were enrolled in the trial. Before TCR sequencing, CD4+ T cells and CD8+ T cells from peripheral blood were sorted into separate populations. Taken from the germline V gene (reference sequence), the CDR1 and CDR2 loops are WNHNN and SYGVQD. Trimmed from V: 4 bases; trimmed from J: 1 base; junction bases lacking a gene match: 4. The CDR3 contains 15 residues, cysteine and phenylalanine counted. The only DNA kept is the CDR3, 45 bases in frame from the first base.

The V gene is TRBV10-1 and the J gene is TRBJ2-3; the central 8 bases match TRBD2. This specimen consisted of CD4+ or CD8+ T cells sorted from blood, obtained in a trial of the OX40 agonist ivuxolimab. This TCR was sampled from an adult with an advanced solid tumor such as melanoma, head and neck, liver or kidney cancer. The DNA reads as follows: TGCGCCAGCAGTGGATCGACTAGCGGCACAGATACGCAGTATTTT. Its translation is CASSGSTSGTDTQYF.